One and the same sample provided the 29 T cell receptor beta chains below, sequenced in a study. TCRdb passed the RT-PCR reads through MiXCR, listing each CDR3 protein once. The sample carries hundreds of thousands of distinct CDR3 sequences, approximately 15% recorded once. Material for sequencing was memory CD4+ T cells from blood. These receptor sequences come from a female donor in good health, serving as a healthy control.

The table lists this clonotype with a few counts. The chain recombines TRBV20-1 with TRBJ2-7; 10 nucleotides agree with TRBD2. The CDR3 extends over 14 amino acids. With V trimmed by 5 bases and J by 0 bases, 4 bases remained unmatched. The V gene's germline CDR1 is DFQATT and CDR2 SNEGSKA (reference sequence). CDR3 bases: TGCAGTGCTTGGACTAGCGGTAGCTCCTACGAGCAGTACTTC. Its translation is CSAWTSGSSYEQYF.

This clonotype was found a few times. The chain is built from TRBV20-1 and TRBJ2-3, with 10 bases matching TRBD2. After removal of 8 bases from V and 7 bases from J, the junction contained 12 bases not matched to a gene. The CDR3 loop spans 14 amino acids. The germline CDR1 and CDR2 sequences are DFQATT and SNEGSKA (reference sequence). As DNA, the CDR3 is TGCAGTCTCGAACTTAGCGGGGGGTTGAATACGCAGTATTTT. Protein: CSLELSGGLNTQYF.

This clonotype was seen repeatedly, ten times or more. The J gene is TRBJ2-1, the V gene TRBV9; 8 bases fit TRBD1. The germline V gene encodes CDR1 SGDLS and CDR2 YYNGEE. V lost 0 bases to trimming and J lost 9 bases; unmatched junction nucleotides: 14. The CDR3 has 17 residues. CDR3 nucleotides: TGTGCCAGCAGCGTAGTCGCCGGACAGGGCGGTTACGCTGAGCAGTTCTTC. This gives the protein CASSVVAGQGGYAEQFF.

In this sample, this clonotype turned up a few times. This CDR3 reads CASSESGTGKETQYF. CDR3 coding DNA: TGTGCCAGCAGTGAATCCGGGACGGGAAAAGAGACCCAGTACTTC. The V gene is TRBV28, the J gene TRBJ2-5; the D gene could be TRBD1 or TRBD2 (5 bases each). Germline-derived CDR1 and CDR2 are MDHEN and SYDVKM. V was shortened by 5 bases and J by 3 bases, with 16 bases between the two germline ends. The CDR3 sequence is 15 residues long.

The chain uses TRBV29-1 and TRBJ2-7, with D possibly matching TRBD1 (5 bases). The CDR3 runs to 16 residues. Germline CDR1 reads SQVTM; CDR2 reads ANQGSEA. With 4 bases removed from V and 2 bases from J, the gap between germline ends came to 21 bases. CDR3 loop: CSVAFRVKTDPYEQYF. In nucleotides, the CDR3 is TGCAGCGTTGCTTTTAGGGTCAAGACAGACCCCTACGAGCAGTACTTC.

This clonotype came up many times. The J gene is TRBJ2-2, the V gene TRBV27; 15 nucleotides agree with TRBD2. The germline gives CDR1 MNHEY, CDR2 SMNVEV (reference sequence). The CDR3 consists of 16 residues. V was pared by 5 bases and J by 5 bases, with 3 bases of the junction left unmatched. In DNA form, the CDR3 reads TGTGCCAGCAGTCAGGGGACTAGCGGGAGGACCGGGGAGCTGTTTTTT. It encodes CASSQGTSGRTGELFF.

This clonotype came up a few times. CDR3 coding DNA: TGTGCCAGCTCACGACCCCAGGGTGACACCGGGGAGCTGTTTTTT. It yields the protein CASSRPQGDTGELFF. The chain links TRBV18 to TRBJ2-2, with a tentative D call TRBD1 (5 bases). CDR3 size: 15 residues. The germline CDR1 and CDR2 sequences are KGHSH and LQKENI. Trimming removed 4 bases from V and 3 bases from J, with 12 bases in between.

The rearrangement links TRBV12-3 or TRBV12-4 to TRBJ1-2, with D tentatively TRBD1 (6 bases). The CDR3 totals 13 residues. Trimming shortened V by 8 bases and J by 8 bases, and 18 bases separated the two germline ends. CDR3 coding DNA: TGTGCCAGCGGTCAGAACAGGGCTACCGGCTACACCTTC. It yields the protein CASGQNRATGYTF.

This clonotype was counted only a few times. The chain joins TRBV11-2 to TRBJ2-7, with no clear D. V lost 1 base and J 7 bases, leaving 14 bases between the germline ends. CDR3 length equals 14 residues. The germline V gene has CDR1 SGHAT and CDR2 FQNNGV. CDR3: CASSLGVGNLEQYF. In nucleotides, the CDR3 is TGTGCCAGCAGCTTAGGGGTAGGCAACCTGGAGCAGTACTTC.

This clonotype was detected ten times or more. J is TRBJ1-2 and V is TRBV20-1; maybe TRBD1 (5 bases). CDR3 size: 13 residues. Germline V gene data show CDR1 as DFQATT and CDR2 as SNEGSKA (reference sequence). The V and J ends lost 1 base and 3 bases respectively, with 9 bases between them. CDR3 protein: CSARVGTDYGYTF. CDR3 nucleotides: TGCAGTGCTAGAGTGGGGACCGACTATGGCTACACCTTC.

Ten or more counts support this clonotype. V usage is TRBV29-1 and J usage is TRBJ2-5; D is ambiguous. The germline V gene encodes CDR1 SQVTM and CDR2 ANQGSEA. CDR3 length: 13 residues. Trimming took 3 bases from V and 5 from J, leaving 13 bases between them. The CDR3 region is CSVDGGMWETQYF. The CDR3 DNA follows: TGCAGCGTTGATGGTGGAATGTGGGAGACCCAGTACTTC.

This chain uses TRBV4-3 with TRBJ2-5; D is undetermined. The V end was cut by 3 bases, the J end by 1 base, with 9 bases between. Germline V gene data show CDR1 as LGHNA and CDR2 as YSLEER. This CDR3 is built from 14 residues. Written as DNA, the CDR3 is TGCGCCAGCAGCCATACGACGACCCAAGAGACCCAGTACTTC. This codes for CASSHTTTQETQYF.

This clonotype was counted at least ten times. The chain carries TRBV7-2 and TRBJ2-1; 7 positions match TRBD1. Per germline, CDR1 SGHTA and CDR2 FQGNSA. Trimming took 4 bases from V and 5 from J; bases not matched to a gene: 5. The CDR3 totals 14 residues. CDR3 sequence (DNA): TGTGCCAGCAGCTCCCCGGGACAGCACAATGAGCAGTTCTTC. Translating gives CASSSPGQHNEQFF.

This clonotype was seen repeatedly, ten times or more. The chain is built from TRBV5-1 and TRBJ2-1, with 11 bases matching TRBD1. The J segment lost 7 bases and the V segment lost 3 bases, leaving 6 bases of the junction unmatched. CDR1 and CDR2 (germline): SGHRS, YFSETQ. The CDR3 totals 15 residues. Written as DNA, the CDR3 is TGCGCCAGCAGCTCAGGACAGGGGGCTGATAATGAGCAGTTCTTC. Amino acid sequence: CASSSGQGADNEQFF.

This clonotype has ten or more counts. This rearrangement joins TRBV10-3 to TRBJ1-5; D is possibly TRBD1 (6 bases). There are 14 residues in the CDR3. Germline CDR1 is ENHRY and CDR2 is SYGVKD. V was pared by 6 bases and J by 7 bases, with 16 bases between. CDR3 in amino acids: CAISPDSKRQPQHF. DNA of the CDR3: TGTGCCATCAGCCCGGACAGCAAGCGGCAGCCCCAGCATTTT.

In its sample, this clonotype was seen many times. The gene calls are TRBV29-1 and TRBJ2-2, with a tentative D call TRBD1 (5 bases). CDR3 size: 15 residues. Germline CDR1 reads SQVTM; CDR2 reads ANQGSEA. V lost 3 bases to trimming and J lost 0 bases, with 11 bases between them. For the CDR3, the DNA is TGCAGCGTTGAGGCGTGGGGCCCGAACACCGGGGAGCTGTTTTTT. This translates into CSVEAWGPNTGELFF.

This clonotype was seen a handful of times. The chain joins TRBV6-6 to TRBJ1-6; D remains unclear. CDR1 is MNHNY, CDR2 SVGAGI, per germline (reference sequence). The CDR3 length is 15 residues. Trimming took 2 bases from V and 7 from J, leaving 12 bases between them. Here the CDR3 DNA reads TGTGCCAGCAGTTACCAGGTTTTGACCAATTCACCCCTCCACTTT. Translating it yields CASSYQVLTNSPLHF.

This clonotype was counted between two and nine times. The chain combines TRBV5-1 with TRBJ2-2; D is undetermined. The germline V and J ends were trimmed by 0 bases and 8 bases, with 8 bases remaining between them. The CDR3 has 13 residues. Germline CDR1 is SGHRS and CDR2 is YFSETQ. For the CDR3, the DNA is TGCGCCAGCAGCTTGGACAGAGAAGGGGAGCTGTTTTTT. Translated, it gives CASSLDREGELFF.

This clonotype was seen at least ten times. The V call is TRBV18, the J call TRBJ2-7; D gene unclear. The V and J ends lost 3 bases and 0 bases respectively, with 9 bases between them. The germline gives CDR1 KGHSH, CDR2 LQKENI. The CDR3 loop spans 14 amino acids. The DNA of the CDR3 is TGTGCCAGCTCACCTCAGGAGAGCTCCTACGAGCAGTACTTC. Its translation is CASSPQESSYEQYF. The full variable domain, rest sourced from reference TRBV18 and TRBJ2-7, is NAGVMQNPRHLVRRRGQEARLRCSPMKGHSHVYWYRQLPEEGLKFMVYLQKENIIDESGMPKERFSAEFPKEGPSILRIQQVVRGDSAAYFCASSPQESSYEQYFGPGTRLTVT.

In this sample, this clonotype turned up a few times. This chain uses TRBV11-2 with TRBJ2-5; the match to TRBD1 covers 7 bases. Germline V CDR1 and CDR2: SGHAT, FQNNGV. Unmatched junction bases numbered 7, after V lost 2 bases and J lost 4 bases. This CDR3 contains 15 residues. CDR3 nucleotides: TGTGCCAGCAGCTTAACCCCCGACAGGGTAGAGACCCAGTACTTC. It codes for CASSLTPDRVETQYF.

Here the CDR3 DNA reads TGTGCCAGCAGCTTTATTAGCGGGAAAAGGGACGAGCAGTACTTC. Amino acids: CASSFISGKRDEQYF. The rearrangement uses TRBV7-8 and TRBJ2-7; 8 bases are a match to TRBD2. V gave up 3 bases and J gave up 5 bases; unmatched junction bases: 9. CDR3 length equals 15 residues. Per germline, CDR1 SGHVS and CDR2 FQNEAQ.

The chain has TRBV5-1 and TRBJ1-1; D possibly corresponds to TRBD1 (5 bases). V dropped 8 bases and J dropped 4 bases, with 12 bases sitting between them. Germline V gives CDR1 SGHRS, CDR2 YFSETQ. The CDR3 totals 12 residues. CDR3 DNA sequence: TGCGCCAGTATTGGGGGGGGCACTGAAGCTTTCTTT. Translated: CASIGGGTEAFF.

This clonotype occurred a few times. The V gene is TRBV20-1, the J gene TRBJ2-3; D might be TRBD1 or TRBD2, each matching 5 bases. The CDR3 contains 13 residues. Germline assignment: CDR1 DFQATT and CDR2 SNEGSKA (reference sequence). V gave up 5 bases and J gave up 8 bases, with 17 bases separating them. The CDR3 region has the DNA TGCAGTGCTGGCTCTTCCGGGACGCCTACGCAGTATTTT. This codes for CSAGSSGTPTQYF.

CDR3 DNA sequence: TGCGCCAGCAGCTTGGATATTCAGATCTACGAGCAGTACTTC. Translating it yields CASSLDIQIYEQYF. The chain is built from TRBV5-1 and TRBJ2-7; D call uncertain. Germline CDR1 and CDR2: SGHRS and YFSETQ. The length of the CDR3 is 14 residues. Trimming took 0 bases from V and 3 from J, leaving 10 bases between them.

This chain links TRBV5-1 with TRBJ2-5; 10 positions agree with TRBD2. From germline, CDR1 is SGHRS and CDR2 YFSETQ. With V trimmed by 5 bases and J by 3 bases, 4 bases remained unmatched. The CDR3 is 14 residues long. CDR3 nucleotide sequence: TGCGCCAGCAGGTATGGACTAGCGGAAGAGACCCAGTACTTC. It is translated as CASRYGLAEETQYF.

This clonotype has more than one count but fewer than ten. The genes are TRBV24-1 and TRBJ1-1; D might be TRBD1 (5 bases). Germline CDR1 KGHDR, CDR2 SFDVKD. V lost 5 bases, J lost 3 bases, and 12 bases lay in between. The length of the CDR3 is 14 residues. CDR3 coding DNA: TGTGCCACCAGTGGGGAAGGGGTCCACACTGAAGCTTTCTTT. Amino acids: CATSGEGVHTEAFF.

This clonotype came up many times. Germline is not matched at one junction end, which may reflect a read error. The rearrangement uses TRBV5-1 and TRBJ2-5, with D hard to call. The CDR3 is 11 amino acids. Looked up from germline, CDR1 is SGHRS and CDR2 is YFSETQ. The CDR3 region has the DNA TGTGCCAGCAGCCTCCAAGAGACCCAGTACTTC. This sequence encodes CASSLQETQYF.

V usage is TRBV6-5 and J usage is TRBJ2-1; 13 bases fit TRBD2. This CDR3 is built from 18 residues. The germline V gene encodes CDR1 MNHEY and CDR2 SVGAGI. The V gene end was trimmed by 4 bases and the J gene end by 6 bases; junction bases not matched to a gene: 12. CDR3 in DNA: TGTGCCAGCAGTTCGGGACTAGCGGGGCCCCTTACTTCCAATGAGCAGTTCTTC. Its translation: CASSSGLAGPLTSNEQFF.

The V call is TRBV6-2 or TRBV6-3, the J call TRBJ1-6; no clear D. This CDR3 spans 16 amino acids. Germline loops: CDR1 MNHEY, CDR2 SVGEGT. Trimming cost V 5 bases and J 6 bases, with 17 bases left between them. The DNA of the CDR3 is TGTGCCAGCAGTCTTACGCCTAGTCTACTTAATTCACCCCTCCACTTT. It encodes CASSLTPSLLNSPLHF.